This entry lists 16 T cell receptor beta chains sequenced from one sample in a study of cytomegalovirus exposure and HLA in healthy donors. The PCR made use of 60 Vbeta and 13 Jbeta primers. Sequenced by immunoSEQ multiplex PCR; TCRdb stores in-frame clones only, minus some. The sample yields roughly 160,000 clones, roughly 80% seen once. Sample: PBMCs. All receptors come from a male donor in good health and CMV-seropositive.

This clone has only a few counts. The chain links TRBV28 to TRBJ2-1; TRBD2 matches 11 bases. V lost 3 bases, J lost 5 bases, and 3 bases stayed unmatched. The CDR3 runs to 15 residues. The germline V gene encodes CDR1 MDHEN and CDR2 SYDVKM. The CDR3 protein is CASSFWTSGHNEQFF. CDR3 DNA sequence: TGTGCCAGCAGTTTCTGGACTAGCGGGCACAATGAGCAGTTCTTC. Combining the CDR3 with reference TRBV28 and TRBJ2-1 gives the whole variable domain DVKVTQSSRYLVKRTGEKVFLECVQDMDHENMFWYRQDPGLGLRLIYFSYDVKMKEKGDIPEGYSVSREKKERFSLILESASTNQTSMYLCASSFWTSGHNEQFFGPGTRLTVL.

The V and J genes are TRBV28 and TRBJ2-1, with TRBD2 matching 9 bases. The J segment lost 7 bases and the V segment lost 2 bases, leaving 6 bases of the junction unmatched. The CDR3 sequence is 15 residues long. Looked up from germline, CDR1 is MDHEN and CDR2 is SYDVKM. The CDR3 region is CASSLHSGSKNEQFF. CDR3 DNA: TGTGCCAGCAGTTTACATAGCGGGAGTAAAAATGAGCAGTTCTTC.

The V call is TRBV10-1, the J call TRBJ2-7; D possibly corresponds to TRBD2 (5 bases). The V end was cut by 4 bases, the J end by 3 bases, with 10 bases between. This CDR3 spans 13 amino acids. The germline V gene encodes CDR1 WNHNN and CDR2 SYGVQD (reference sequence). CDR3 sequence reads: CASSALGVYEQYF. CDR3 coding DNA: TGCGCCAGCAGTGCCCTCGGGGTCTACGAGCAGTACTTC.

The V and J genes are TRBV19 and TRBJ1-1, with 8 bases matching TRBD1. The CDR3 is 16 amino acids. V shed 5 bases, J shed 0 bases, and the junction held 8 bases outside the gene matches. Germline CDR1 is LNHDA and CDR2 is SQIVND (reference sequence). CDR3 residues: CASSSRQGPMNTEAFF. The DNA of the CDR3 is TGTGCCAGTAGTTCCCGACAGGGGCCAATGAACACTGAAGCTTTCTTT.

This sequence joins TRBV28 and TRBJ2-2; D call uncertain. The CDR3 consists of 11 residues. The V gene lost 2 bases and the J gene lost 8 bases, with 3 bases spanning the gap. From germline, CDR1 is MDHEN and CDR2 SYDVKM. The chain's CDR3 is CASSLTGELFF. CDR3 nucleotides: TGTGCCAGCAGTTTAACTGGGGAGCTGTTTTTT.

This clone has only one observation. This chain uses TRBV27 with TRBJ1-2; 9 bases line up with TRBD1. The CDR3 contains 14 residues. Looked up from germline, CDR1 is MNHEY and CDR2 is SMNVEV (reference sequence). The junction had 5 bases not matched to a gene; V was cut back by 5 bases and J by 4 bases. CDR3 in DNA: TGTGCCAGCAGTAGGGACAGGGATTTCTATGGCTACACCTTC. It translates to CASSRDRDFYGYTF.

The chain combines TRBV18 with TRBJ1-5; 7 bases fit TRBD1. This CDR3 comprises 16 residues. Germline-derived CDR1 and CDR2 are KGHSH and LQKENI. The junction had 8 bases not matched to a gene; V was cut back by 2 bases and J by 4 bases. DNA for the CDR3: TGTGCCAGCTCACCAATAGCTGGACAGGCTAATCAGCCCCAGCATTTT. Protein: CASSPIAGQANQPQHF.

V usage is TRBV5-4 and J usage is TRBJ1-5; D call uncertain. Trimming stripped 4 bases from V and 5 bases from J, with 13 bases between. This CDR3 contains 14 residues. The germline V gene encodes CDR1 SGHNT and CDR2 YYREEE (reference sequence). CDR3 in DNA: TGTGCCAGCAGCCCCGGGGTCAAGGATCAGCCCCAGCATTTT. Translating it yields CASSPGVKDQPQHF.

The chain joins TRBV5-5 to TRBJ2-1, with 9 bases aligning to TRBD1. Germline V lookup: CDR1 SGHKS, CDR2 YYEKEE (reference sequence). V was clipped by 1 base and J by 7 bases; unmatched bases: 9. The CDR3 is 16 residues long. The DNA for the CDR3 is TGTGCCAGCAGCTTGTTCCCGGGACAGGGTGGAAATGAGCAGTTCTTC. Translation gives CASSLFPGQGGNEQFF.

The chain uses TRBV30 and TRBJ1-5, with 9 positions matching TRBD1. The CDR3 totals 14 residues. In germline, CDR1 is GTSNPN, CDR2 SVGIG (reference sequence). Trimming cost V 1 base and J 4 bases; bases outside gene matches: 2. For the CDR3, the DNA is TGTGCCTGGAGTGCGGACAGGGGTAATCAGCCCCAGCATTTT. It yields the protein CAWSADRGNQPQHF.

This chain uses TRBV7-9 with TRBJ2-7, with 8 bases aligning to TRBD1. In germline, CDR1 is SEHNR, CDR2 FQNEAQ (reference sequence). The trim removed 6 bases at V and 7 bases at J, leaving 5 bases unmatched. The CDR3 is 12 residues long. Here the CDR3 reads CASRPDREEQYF. CDR3 DNA: TGTGCCAGCAGACCGGACAGGGAAGAGCAGTACTTC.

V and J are TRBV2 and TRBJ2-3; D possibly corresponds to TRBD1 (7 bases). Trimming removed 5 bases from V and 3 bases from J, with 12 bases in between. The germline gives CDR1 SNHLY, CDR2 FYNNEI. This CDR3 is built from 14 residues. CDR3 DNA: TGTGCCAGCAGTTCCCAGGGGGGAACAGATACGCAGTATTTT. As protein: CASSSQGGTDTQYF.

This chain joins TRBV5-6 and TRBJ2-7; maybe TRBD2 (5 bases). Trimming pared 2 bases from V and 2 bases from J, leaving 11 bases between. Germline V gene lookup returns CDR1 SGHDT and CDR2 YYEEEE. The CDR3 totals 14 residues. CDR3 sequence reads: CASSLSGLPYEQYF. DNA of the CDR3: TGTGCCAGCAGCTTATCGGGGTTACCCTACGAGCAGTACTTC.

This chain connects TRBV18 to TRBJ1-6; 11 bases are a match to TRBD1. The CDR3 loop spans 14 amino acids. V shed 2 bases and J 10 bases; nucleotides not matched to a gene: 1. The germline V gene has CDR1 KGHSH and CDR2 LQKENI. CDR3 residues: CASSPGTGGSPLHF. In DNA, the CDR3 is TGTGCCAGCTCACCAGGGACAGGGGGATCACCCCTCCACTTT.

The rearrangement links TRBV19 to TRBJ2-3; 11 nucleotides align to TRBD2. The CDR3 loop spans 15 amino acids. The V gene end was trimmed by 5 bases and the J gene end by 6 bases; junction bases not matched to a gene: 7. Germline V gives CDR1 LNHDA, CDR2 SQIVND (reference sequence). The CDR3 protein is CASSSLAGGWDTQYF. CDR3 coding DNA: TGTGCCAGTAGTTCCCTAGCGGGGGGCTGGGATACGCAGTATTTT.

V and J are TRBV30 and TRBJ1-4; no definite D call. Trimming stripped 4 bases from V and 5 bases from J, with 11 bases between. Germline V lookup: CDR1 GTSNPN, CDR2 SVGIG (reference sequence). The CDR3 runs to 13 residues. The CDR3 nucleotides read TGTGCCTGGAACCCGGGATCAAATGAAAAACTGTTTTTT. Amino acid sequence: CAWNPGSNEKLFF.